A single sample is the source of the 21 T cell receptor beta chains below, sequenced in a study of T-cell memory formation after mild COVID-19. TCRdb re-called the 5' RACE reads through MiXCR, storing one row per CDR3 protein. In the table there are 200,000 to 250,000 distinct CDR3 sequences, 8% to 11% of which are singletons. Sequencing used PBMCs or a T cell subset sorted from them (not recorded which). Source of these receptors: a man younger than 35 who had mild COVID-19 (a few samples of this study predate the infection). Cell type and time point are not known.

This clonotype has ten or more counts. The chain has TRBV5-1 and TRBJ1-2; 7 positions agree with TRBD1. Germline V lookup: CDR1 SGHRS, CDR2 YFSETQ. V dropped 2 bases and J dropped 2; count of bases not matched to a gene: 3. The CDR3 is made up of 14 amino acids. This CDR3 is CASSFRDSNYGYTF. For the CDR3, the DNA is TGCGCCAGCAGCTTCCGGGACAGCAACTATGGCTACACCTTC.

This chain's CDR3 is CSARDQDRVHEQFF. The CDR3 coding sequence is TGCAGTGCTAGAGATCAGGACAGAGTCCATGAGCAGTTCTTC. The rearrangement uses TRBV20-1 and TRBJ2-1; D perhaps matches TRBD1 (6 bases). The V and J ends lost 0 bases and 8 bases respectively, with 14 bases between them. The CDR3 is made up of 14 amino acids. The germline CDR1 and CDR2 sequences are DFQATT and SNEGSKA (reference sequence).

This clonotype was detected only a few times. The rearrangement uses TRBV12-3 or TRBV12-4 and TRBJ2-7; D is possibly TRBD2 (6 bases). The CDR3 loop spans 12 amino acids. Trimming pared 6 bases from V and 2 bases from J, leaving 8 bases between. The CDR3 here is CASSRETYEQYV. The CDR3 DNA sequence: TGTGCCAGCAGCCGGGAGACCTACGAGCAGTACGTC.

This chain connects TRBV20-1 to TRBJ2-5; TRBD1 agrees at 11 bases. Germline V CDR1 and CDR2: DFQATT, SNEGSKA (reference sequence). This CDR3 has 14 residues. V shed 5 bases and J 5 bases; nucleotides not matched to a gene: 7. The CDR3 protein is CSAEDRGLEETQYF. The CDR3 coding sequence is TGCAGTGCTGAGGACAGGGGGCTCGAGGAGACCCAGTACTTC.

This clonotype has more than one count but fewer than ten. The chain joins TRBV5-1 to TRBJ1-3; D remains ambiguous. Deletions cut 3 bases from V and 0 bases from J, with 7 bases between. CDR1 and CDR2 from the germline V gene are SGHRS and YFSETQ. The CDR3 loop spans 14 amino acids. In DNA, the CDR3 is TGCGCCAGCAGCTCACCCGACTCTGGAAACACCATATATTTT. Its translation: CASSSPDSGNTIYF. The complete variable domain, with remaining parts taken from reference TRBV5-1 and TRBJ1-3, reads KAGVTQTPRYLIKTRGQQVTLSCSPISGHRSVSWYQQTPGQGLQFLFEYFSETQRNKGNFPGRFSGRQFSNSRSEMNVSTLELGDSALYLCASSSPDSGNTIYFGEGSWLTVV.

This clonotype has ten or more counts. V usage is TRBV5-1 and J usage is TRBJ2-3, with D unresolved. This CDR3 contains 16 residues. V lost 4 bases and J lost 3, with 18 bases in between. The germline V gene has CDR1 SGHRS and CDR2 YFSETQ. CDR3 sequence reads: CASSPFIRPDTDTQYF. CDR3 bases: TGCGCCAGCAGCCCGTTCATCCGTCCCGATACAGATACGCAGTATTTT.

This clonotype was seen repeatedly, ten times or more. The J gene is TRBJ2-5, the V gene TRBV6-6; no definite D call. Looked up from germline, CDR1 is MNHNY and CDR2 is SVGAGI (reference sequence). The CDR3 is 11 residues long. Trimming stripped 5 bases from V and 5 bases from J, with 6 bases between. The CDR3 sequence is CASSHGETQYF. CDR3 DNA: TGTGCCAGCAGTCACGGGGAGACCCAGTACTTC.

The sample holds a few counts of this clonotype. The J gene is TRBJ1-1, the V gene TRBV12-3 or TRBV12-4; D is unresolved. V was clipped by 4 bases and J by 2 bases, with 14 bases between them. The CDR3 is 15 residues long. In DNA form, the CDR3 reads TGTGCCAGCAGTTGGCTGACACGGGGAAACACTGAAGCTTTCTTT. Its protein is CASSWLTRGNTEAFF.

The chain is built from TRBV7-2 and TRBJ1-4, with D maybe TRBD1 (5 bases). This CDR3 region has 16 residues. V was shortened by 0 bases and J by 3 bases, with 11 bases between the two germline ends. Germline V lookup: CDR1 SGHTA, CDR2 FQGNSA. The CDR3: CASSLAGGVANEKLFF. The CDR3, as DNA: TGTGCCAGCAGCTTAGCTGGGGGGGTAGCTAATGAAAAACTGTTTTTT.

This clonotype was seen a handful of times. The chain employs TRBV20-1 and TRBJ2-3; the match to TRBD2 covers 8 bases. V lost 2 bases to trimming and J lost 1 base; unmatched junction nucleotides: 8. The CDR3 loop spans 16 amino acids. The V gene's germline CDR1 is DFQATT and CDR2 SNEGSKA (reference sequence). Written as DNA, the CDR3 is TGCAGTGCTAGAAAACCCGGACTAGCCCGCACAGATACGCAGTATTTT. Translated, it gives CSARKPGLARTDTQYF.

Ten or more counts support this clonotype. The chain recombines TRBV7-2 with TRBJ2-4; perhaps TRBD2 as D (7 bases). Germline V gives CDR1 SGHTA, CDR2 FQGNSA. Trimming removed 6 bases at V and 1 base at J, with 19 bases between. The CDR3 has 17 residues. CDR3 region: CASSSTLGGAAKNIQYF. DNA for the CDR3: TGTGCCAGCAGTTCGACCCTAGGGGGGGCGGCCAAAAACATTCAGTACTTC.

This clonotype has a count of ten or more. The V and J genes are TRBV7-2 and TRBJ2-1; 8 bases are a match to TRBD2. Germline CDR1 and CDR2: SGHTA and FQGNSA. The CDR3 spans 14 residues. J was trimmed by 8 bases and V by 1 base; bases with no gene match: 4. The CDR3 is CASSLGLAKDEQFF. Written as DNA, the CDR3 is TGTGCCAGCAGCTTAGGACTAGCGAAGGATGAGCAGTTCTTC.

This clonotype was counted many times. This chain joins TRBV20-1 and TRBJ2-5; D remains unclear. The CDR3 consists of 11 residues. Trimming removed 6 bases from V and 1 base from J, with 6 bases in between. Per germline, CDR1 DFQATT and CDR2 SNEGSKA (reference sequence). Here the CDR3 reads CSARSQETQYF. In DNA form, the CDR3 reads TGCAGTGCCCGGTCCCAAGAGACCCAGTACTTC.

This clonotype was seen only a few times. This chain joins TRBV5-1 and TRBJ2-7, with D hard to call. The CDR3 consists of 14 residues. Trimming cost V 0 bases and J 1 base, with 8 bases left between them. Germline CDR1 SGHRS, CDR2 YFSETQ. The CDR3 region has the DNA TGCGCCAGCAGCTTGGAAAGAAGTTCCTACGAGCAGTACTTC. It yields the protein CASSLERSSYEQYF.

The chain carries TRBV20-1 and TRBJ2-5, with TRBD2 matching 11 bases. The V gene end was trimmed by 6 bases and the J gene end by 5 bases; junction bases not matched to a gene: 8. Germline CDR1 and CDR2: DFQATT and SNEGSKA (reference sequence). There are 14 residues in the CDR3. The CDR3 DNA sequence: TGCAGTGCCATTAGCGGGGGGGCCGGGGAGACCCAGTACTTC. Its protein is CSAISGGAGETQYF.

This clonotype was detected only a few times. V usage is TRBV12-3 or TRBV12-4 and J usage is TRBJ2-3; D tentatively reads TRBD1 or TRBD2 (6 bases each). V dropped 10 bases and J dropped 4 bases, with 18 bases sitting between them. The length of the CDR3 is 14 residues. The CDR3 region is CAIRGTPMADTQYF. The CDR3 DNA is TGTGCCATCCGCGGGACACCCATGGCAGATACGCAGTATTTT.

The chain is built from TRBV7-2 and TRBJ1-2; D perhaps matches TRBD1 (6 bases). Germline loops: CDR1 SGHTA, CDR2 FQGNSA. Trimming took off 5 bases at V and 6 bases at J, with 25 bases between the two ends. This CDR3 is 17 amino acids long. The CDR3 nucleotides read TGTGCCAGCAGCCCGCGCCGAAGAGGGGGGGATAGCCATGGCTACACCTTC. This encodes CASSPRRRGGDSHGYTF.

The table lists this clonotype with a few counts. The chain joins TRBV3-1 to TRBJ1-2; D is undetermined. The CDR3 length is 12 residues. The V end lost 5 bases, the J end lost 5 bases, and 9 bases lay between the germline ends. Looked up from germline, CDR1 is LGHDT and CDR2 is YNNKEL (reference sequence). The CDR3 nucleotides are TGTGCCAGCAGCTACACAGATTATGGCTACACCTTC. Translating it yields CASSYTDYGYTF. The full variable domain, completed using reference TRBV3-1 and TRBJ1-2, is DTAVSQTPKYLVTQMGNDKSIKCEQNLGHDTMYWYKQDSKKFLKIMFSYNNKELIINETVPNRFSPKSPDKAHLNLHINSLELGDSAVYFCASSYTDYGYTFGSGTRLTVV.

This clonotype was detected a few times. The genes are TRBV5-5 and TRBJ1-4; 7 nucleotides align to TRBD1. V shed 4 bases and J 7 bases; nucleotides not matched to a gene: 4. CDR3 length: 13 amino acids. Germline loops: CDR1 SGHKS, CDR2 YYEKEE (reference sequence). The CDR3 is CASSRPGGEKLFF. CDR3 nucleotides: TGTGCCAGCAGCCGACCAGGGGGTGAAAAACTGTTTTTT.

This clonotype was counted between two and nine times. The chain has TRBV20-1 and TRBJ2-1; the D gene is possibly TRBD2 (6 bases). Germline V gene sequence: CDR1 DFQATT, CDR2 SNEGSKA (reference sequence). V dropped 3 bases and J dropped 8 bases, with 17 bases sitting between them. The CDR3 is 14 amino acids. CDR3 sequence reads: CSARWRGLVHEQFF. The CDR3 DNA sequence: TGCAGTGCTAGGTGGAGGGGTTTGGTCCATGAGCAGTTCTTC.

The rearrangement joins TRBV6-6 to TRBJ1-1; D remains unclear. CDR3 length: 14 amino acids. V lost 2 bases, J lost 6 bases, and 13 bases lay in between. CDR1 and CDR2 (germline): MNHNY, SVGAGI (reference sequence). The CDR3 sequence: CASSYVYRSAEAFF. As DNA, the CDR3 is TGTGCCAGCAGTTACGTGTATCGCAGCGCTGAAGCTTTCTTT.